The 23 T cell receptor beta chains reported below all come from one sample, sequenced in a study of blood T cell repertoires in COVID-19 (TCRdb year 2020). The library relied on the immunoSEQ multiplex PCR assay. In its TCRdb copy, this immuneACCESS table keeps in-frame sequences only and misses some clones. Where compared with another copy, unresolved V genes explain less than half of these, and the others have no known cause. In this sample the table shows over 300,000 clones, 85% to 90% of which occur a single time. The ten largest make up 6.5% to 7% of the sample. The sample was peripheral blood. Receptors originate from a man younger than 30 with active or convalescent COVID-19.

This chain connects TRBV10-3 to TRBJ2-7, with 8 nucleotides matching TRBD1. The CDR3 totals 14 residues. The junction had 4 bases not matched to a gene; V was cut back by 3 bases and J by 3 bases. Germline CDR1 ENHRY, CDR2 SYGVKD. Written as DNA, the CDR3 is TGTGCCATCAGTGATCGGGACAGGAACTACGAGCAGTACTTC. It encodes CAISDRDRNYEQYF.

The chain carries TRBV5-6 and TRBJ1-5; tentative D call: TRBD1 (6 bases). Germline CDR1 SGHDT, CDR2 YYEEEE. This CDR3 is 16 amino acids long. V lost 4 bases, J lost 7 bases, and 21 bases lay in between. The DNA of the CDR3 is TGTGCCAGCAGCACGTATGAAACAGGGCTTGGCCAGCCCCAGCATTTT. It encodes CASSTYETGLGQPQHF. The full variable domain, in which reference TRBV5-6 and TRBJ1-5 provide the parts outside the CDR3, is DAGVTQSPTHLIKTRGQQVTLRCSPKSGHDTVSWYQQALGQGPQFIFQYYEEEERQRGNFPDRFSGHQFPNYSSELNVNALLLGDSALYLCASSTYETGLGQPQHFGDGTRLSIL.

This clone was found a few times. This chain uses TRBV19 with TRBJ1-5; TRBD1 aligns across 8 bases. V trimming: 4 bases; J trimming: 5 bases; junction bases outside the gene matches: 10. This CDR3 is built from 16 residues. Germline lookup yields CDR1 LNHDA and CDR2 SQIVND (reference sequence). CDR3 bases: TGTGCCAGTAGTACCCTAACAGGGGGGGATTATCAGCCCCAGCATTTT. It codes for CASSTLTGGDYQPQHF.

The chain carries TRBV13 and TRBJ2-1, with TRBD2 matching 7 bases. J lost 2 bases, V lost 1 base, and 5 bases had no gene match. The length of the CDR3 is 16 residues. Germline-derived CDR1 and CDR2 are PRHDT and FYEKMQ (reference sequence). The CDR3 reads CASSLVVGGTYNEQFF. CDR3 in DNA: TGTGCCAGCAGCTTAGTGGTGGGGGGGACCTACAATGAGCAGTTCTTC. Filled out from reference TRBV13 and TRBJ2-1, the complete variable domain reads AAGVIQSPRHLIKEKRETATLKCYPIPRHDTVYWYQQGPGQDPQFLISFYEKMQSDKGSIPDRFSAQQFSDYHSELNMSSLELGDSALYFCASSLVVGGTYNEQFFGPGTRLTVL.

This chain joins TRBV5-1 and TRBJ2-5; D not resolved. V lost 2 bases, J lost 5 bases, and 4 bases lay in between. The CDR3 runs 11 residues. Germline loops: CDR1 SGHRS, CDR2 YFSETQ. Written as DNA, the CDR3 is TGCGCCAGCAGCTTACTCGAGACCCAGTACTTC. Its protein product is CASSLLETQYF. Looking up the rest from reference TRBV5-1 and TRBJ2-5 gives the full variable domain: KAGVTQTPRYLIKTRGQQVTLSCSPISGHRSVSWYQQTPGQGLQFLFEYFSETQRNKGNFPGRFSGRQFSNSRSEMNVSTLELGDSALYLCASSLLETQYFGPGTRLLVL.

This chain connects TRBV27 to TRBJ2-7; 10 nucleotides line up with TRBD1. The CDR3 sequence is 13 residues long. Germline values: CDR1 MNHEY, CDR2 SMNVEV (reference sequence). The junction had 0 bases not matched to a gene; V was cut back by 4 bases and J by 3 bases. The CDR3 reads CASSWDRGYEQYF. CDR3 nucleotide sequence: TGTGCCAGCAGTTGGGACAGGGGCTACGAGCAGTACTTC.

The V call is TRBV27, the J call TRBJ2-5; possibly TRBD1 for D (6 bases). The CDR3 sequence is 14 residues long. The germline V and J ends were trimmed by 5 bases and 0 bases, with 10 bases remaining between them. Germline V lookup: CDR1 MNHEY, CDR2 SMNVEV (reference sequence). The CDR3 DNA is TGTGCCAGCAGTAAAACAGGGTACCAAGAGACCCAGTACTTC. Translating gives CASSKTGYQETQYF.

This clone was observed once. The chain recombines TRBV28 with TRBJ2-1; 7 positions agree with TRBD2. Germline assignment: CDR1 MDHEN and CDR2 SYDVKM. The CDR3 covers 16 residues. J gave up 4 bases and V 5 bases, and 11 bases lay outside the gene matches. CDR3 bases: TGTGCCAGCAGTCGTACTTGGGGGGGGAAATACAATGAGCAGTTCTTC. As protein: CASSRTWGGKYNEQFF.

The genes are TRBV19 and TRBJ2-5, with 8 positions matching TRBD2. Germline V gene sequence: CDR1 LNHDA, CDR2 SQIVND (reference sequence). V dropped 8 bases and J dropped 7; count of bases not matched to a gene: 6. CDR3 length equals 12 residues. The CDR3 DNA sequence: TGTGCCAGTCGGGAGGGCCCGGGGACCCAGTACTTC. Amino acid sequence: CASREGPGTQYF.

The J gene is TRBJ1-3, the V gene TRBV6-5, with a tentative D call TRBD1 (5 bases). V shed 6 bases and J shed 0 bases, with 12 bases lying between them. From germline, CDR1 is MNHEY and CDR2 SVGAGI. The CDR3 consists of 15 residues. CDR3 in DNA: TGTGCCAGCAGCACGACAGTAAGCTCTGGAAACACCATATATTTT. This gives the protein CASSTTVSSGNTIYF.

This chain uses TRBV11-2 with TRBJ2-7, with 9 bases matching TRBD2. Germline lookup yields CDR1 SGHAT and CDR2 FQNNGV. J gave up 2 bases and V 3 bases, and 8 bases lay outside the gene matches. CDR3 length: 16 residues. DNA for the CDR3: TGTGCCAGCAGCTTGGACGAGGTAGCGGGAGCCTACGAGCAGTACTTC. Protein sequence: CASSLDEVAGAYEQYF.

CDR3 sequence (DNA): TGTGCCAGCAGCTTTTCGACTAGCGGGGGGGCGCTTGAGCAGTTCTTC. Translated, it gives CASSFSTSGGALEQFF. The V and J genes are TRBV11-3 and TRBJ2-1; 14 positions match TRBD2. Germline CDR1 and CDR2: SGHNT and YENEEA. V was pared by 3 bases and J by 9 bases, with 7 bases of the junction left unmatched. The CDR3 consists of 16 residues.

The DNA for the CDR3 is TGTGCCAGCAGTTACTCCGGACTAGCGGGGAAAGTTGAGCAGTTCTTC. Translation gives CASSYSGLAGKVEQFF. The rearrangement links TRBV6-5 to TRBJ2-1, with 12 bases fitting TRBD2. Germline values: CDR1 MNHEY, CDR2 SVGAGI. The CDR3 is 16 amino acids. Trimming at V came to 0 bases and at J to 9 bases, leaving 6 bases not matched to a gene.

The rearrangement uses TRBV11-2 and TRBJ2-7, with unresolved D. Looked up from germline, CDR1 is SGHAT and CDR2 is FQNNGV. CDR3 length: 15 amino acids. V lost 4 bases to trimming and J lost 4 bases, with 17 bases between them. Here the CDR3 DNA reads TGTGCCAGCAGCTCGCCTACAGTGCACCCTTACGAGCAGTACTTC. Translating it yields CASSSPTVHPYEQYF.

This sequence joins TRBV11-2 and TRBJ2-1; TRBD2 matches 11 bases. With 2 bases clipped from V and 9 bases from J, the junction kept 9 bases outside the gene matches. Germline assignment: CDR1 SGHAT and CDR2 FQNNGV. The CDR3 spans 16 residues. DNA of the CDR3: TGTGCCAGCAGCTTATCGTTTAGCGGGGGGGCCACTGAGCAGTTCTTC. It encodes CASSLSFSGGATEQFF.

The V call is TRBV5-6, the J call TRBJ2-7; 8 bases map to TRBD1. The CDR3 contains 16 residues. Trimming cost V 3 bases and J 2 bases; bases outside gene matches: 10. CDR1 SGHDT and CDR2 YYEEEE come from the germline V gene. CDR3 protein: CASSSSGQAPPYEQYF. CDR3 sequence (DNA): TGTGCCAGCAGCTCCTCGGGACAGGCCCCCCCCTACGAGCAGTACTTC. Together with reference TRBV5-6 and TRBJ2-7, the CDR3 gives the full variable domain: DAGVTQSPTHLIKTRGQQVTLRCSPKSGHDTVSWYQQALGQGPQFIFQYYEEEERQRGNFPDRFSGHQFPNYSSELNVNALLLGDSALYLCASSSSGQAPPYEQYFGPGTRLTVT.

The gene calls are TRBV2 and TRBJ1-3; D is uncertain. CDR1 SNHLY and CDR2 FYNNEI come from the germline V gene. Trimming removed 8 bases from V and 3 bases from J, with 14 bases in between. The CDR3 contains 14 residues. CDR3: CASGQADGGNTIYF. The DNA of the CDR3 is TGTGCCAGCGGCCAGGCCGACGGTGGAAACACCATATATTTT. Using reference TRBV2 and TRBJ1-3 for the parts outside the CDR3, the full variable domain is EPEVTQTPSHQVTQMGQEVILRCVPISNHLYFYWYRQILGQKVEFLVSFYNNEISEKSEIFDDQFSVERPDGSNFTLKIRSTKLEDSAMYFCASGQADGGNTIYFGEGSWLTVV.

J is TRBJ1-2 and V is TRBV5-6; D call uncertain. The V gene's germline CDR1 is SGHDT and CDR2 YYEEEE. V was pared by 1 base and J by 5 bases, with 9 bases between. The CDR3 loop spans 13 amino acids. The CDR3 protein is CASSLYATYGYTF. CDR3 nucleotides: TGTGCCAGCAGCTTGTACGCAACTTATGGCTACACCTTC.

The chain combines TRBV7-8 with TRBJ2-1; D may be TRBD2 (5 bases). CDR3 length equals 12 residues. Looked up from germline, CDR1 is SGHVS and CDR2 is FQNEAQ. Trimming took off 5 bases at V and 10 bases at J, with 12 bases between the two ends. CDR3 DNA: TGTGCCAGCAGCCTTGAACCGGGGGAGCAGTTCTTC. Its translation is CASSLEPGEQFF.

The CDR3 loop is CASSPTEGVKTQYF. CDR3 nucleotide sequence: TGTGCCAGCTCACCAACAGAGGGGGTGAAGACCCAGTACTTC. The J gene is TRBJ2-5, the V gene TRBV18; weak D call: TRBD1 (6 bases). V lost 2 bases to trimming and J lost 6 bases, with 13 bases between them. The CDR3 sequence is 14 residues long. CDR1 is KGHSH and CDR2 is LQKENI in the germline V gene.

The chain links TRBV4-3 to TRBJ2-1; D may be TRBD2 (6 bases). The V gene lost 1 base and the J gene lost 7 bases, with 14 bases spanning the gap. Germline CDR1 and CDR2: LGHNA and YSLEER. This CDR3 comprises 15 residues. CDR3 loop: CASSQAGAGWNEQFF. CDR3 DNA: TGCGCCAGCAGCCAAGCTGGGGCGGGGTGGAATGAGCAGTTCTTC.

The CDR3 bases are TGTGCCAGCAGCCCCGTGTTTATGGCCCGCGGCGGAAACACCATATATTTT. Encoded protein: CASSPVFMARGGNTIYF. The chain combines TRBV2 with TRBJ1-3; D is undetermined. Germline values: CDR1 SNHLY, CDR2 FYNNEI. The CDR3 loop spans 17 amino acids. The ends were cut back, 6 bases at V and 4 bases at J, with 22 bases in the middle. Supplemented by reference TRBV2 and TRBJ1-3, the full variable domain reads EPEVTQTPSHQVTQMGQEVILRCVPISNHLYFYWYRQILGQKVEFLVSFYNNEISEKSEIFDDQFSVERPDGSNFTLKIRSTKLEDSAMYFCASSPVFMARGGNTIYFGEGSWLTVV.

The chain links TRBV10-1 to TRBJ2-1, with 12 bases fitting TRBD2. The CDR3 runs to 16 residues. V was pared by 8 bases and J by 7 bases, with 12 bases of the junction left unmatched. The germline V gene encodes CDR1 WNHNN and CDR2 SYGVQD (reference sequence). The CDR3 sequence: CASDRTSGVGGNEQFF. The CDR3 coding sequence is TGCGCCAGCGACCGGACTAGCGGGGTGGGGGGGAATGAGCAGTTCTTC.